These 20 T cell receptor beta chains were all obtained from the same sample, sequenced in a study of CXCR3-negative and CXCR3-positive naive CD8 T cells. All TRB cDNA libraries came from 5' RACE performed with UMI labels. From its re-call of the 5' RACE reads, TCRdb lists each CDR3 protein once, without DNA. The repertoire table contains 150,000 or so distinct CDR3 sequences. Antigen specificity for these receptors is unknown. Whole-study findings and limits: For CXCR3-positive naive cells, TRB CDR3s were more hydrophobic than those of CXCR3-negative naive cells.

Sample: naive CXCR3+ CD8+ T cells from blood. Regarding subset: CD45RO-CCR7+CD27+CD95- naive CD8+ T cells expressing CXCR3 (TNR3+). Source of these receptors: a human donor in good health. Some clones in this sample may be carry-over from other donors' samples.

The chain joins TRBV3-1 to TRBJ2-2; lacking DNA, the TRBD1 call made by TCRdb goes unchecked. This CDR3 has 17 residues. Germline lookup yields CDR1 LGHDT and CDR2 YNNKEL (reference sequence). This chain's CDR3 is CASSPTRGQGANGELFF.

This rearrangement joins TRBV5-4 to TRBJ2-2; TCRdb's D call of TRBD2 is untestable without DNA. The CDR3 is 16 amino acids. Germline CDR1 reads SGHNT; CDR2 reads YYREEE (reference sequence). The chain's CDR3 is CASSSGLEGDTGELFF.

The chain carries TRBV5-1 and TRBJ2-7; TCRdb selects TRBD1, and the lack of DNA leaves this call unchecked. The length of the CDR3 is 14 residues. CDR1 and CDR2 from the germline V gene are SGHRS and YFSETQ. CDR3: CASSSWTGTDEQYF.

The CDR3 here is CASSLYGGSNQPQHF. This chain joins TRBV28 and TRBJ1-5; TCRdb proposes TRBD1, but this gene call is untestable without DNA. Germline-derived CDR1 and CDR2 are MDHEN and SYDVKM. The CDR3 sequence is 15 residues long.

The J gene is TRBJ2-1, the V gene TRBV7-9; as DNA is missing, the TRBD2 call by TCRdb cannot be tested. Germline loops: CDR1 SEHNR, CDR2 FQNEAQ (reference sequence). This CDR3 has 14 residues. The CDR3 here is CASSDGLANNEQFF. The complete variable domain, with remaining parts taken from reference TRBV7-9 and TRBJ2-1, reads DTGVSQNPRHKITKRGQNVTFRCDPISEHNRLYWYRQTLGQGPEFLTYFQNEAQLEKSRLLSDRFSAERPKGSFSTLEIQRTEQGDSAMYLCASSDGLANNEQFFGPGTRLTVL.

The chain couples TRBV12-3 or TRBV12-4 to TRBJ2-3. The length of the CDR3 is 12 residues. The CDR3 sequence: CASSSVADTQYF.

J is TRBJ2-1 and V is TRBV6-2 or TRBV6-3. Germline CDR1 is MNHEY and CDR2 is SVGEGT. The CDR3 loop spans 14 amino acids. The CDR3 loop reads CASSYGLTQYEQFF.

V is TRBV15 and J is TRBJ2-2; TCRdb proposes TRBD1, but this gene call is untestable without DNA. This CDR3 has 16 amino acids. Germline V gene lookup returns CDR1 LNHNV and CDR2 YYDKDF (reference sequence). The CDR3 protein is CATSREWVSGPGELFF.

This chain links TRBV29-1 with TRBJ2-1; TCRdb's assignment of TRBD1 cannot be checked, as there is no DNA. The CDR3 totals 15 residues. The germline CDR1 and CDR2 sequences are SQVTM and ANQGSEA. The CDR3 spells CSVEGLGGAGNEQFF.

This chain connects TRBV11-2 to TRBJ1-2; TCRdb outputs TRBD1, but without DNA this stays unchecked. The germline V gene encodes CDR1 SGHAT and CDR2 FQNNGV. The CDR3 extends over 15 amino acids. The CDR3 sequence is CASSYSPGTVYGYTF.

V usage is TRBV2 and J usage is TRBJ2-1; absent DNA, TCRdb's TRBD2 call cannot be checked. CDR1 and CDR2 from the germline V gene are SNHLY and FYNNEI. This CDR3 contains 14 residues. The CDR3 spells CASESGEGHNEQFF.

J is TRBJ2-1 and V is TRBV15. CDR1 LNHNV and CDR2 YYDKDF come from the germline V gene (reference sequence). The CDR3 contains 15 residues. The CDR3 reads CATSREARTYNEQFF.

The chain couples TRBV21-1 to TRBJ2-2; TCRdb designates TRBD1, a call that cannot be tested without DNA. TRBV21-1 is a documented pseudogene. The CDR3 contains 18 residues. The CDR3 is CASSKPRGARENTGELFF.

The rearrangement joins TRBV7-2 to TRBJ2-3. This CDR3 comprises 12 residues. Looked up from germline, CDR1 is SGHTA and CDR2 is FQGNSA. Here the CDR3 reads CASSPSTDTQYF.

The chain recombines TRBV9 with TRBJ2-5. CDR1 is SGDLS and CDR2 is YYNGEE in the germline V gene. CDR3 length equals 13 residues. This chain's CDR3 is CASSTSDPATQYF. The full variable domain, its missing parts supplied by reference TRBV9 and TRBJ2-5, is DSGVTQTPKHLITATGQRVTLRCSPRSGDLSVYWYQQSLDQGLQFLIQYYNGEERAKGNILERFSAQQFPDLHSELNLSSLELGDSALYFCASSTSDPATQYFGPGTRLLVL.

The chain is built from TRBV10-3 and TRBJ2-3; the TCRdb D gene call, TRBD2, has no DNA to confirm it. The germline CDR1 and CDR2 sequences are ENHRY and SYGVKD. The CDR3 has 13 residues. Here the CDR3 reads CAISGPATDTQYF.

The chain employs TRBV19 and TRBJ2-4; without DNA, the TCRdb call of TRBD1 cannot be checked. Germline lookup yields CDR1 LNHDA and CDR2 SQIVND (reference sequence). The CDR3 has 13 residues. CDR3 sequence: CASSTGQKNIQYF.

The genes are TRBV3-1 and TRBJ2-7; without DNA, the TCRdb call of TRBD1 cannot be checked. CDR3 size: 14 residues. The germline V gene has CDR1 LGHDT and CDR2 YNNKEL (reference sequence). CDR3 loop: CASSQAGPIYEQYF.

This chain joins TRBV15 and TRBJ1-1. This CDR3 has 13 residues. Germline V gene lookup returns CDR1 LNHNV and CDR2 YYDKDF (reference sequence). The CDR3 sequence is CATSRARNTEAFF. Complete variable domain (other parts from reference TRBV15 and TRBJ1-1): DAMVIQNPRYQVTQFGKPVTLSCSQTLNHNVMYWYQQKSSQAPKLLFHYYDKDFNNEADTPDNFQSRRPNTSFCFLDIRSPGLGDTAMYLCATSRARNTEAFFGQGTRLTVV.

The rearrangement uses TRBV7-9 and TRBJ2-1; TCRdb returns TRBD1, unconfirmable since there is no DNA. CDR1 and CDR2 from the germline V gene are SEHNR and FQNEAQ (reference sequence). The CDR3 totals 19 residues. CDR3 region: CASSLKTVIPGGSYNEQFF.